What follows are 32 T cell receptor beta chains derived from one specimen sequenced in a study of early T cells in non-severe SARS-CoV-2 infection. MiXCR was run by TCRdb on the 5' RACE reads, yielding one entry per CDR3 protein. The profile shows 75,000 to 90,000 distinct CDR3 sequences, more than 10% of them singletons. Sequencing was carried out using whole blood. These TCRs come from an adult who was a healthcare worker with PCR-confirmed SARS-CoV-2 infection or an uninfected control (not recorded which).

The rearrangement links TRBV20-1 to TRBJ1-3; D call uncertain. This CDR3 has 13 amino acids. The germline gives CDR1 DFQATT, CDR2 SNEGSKA (reference sequence). V lost 2 bases to trimming and J lost 0 bases, with 5 bases between them. CDR3 protein: CSARPNSGNTIYF. CDR3 DNA sequence: TGCAGTGCTAGACCCAACTCTGGAAACACCATATATTTT.

This clonotype was found a few times. The junction and the germline gene differ at one end; a read error may be behind it. The chain employs TRBV4-1 and TRBJ2-7; perhaps TRBD2 as D (6 bases). Germline V gene lookup returns CDR1 MGHRA and CDR2 YSYEKL. The CDR3 covers 15 residues. Written as DNA, the CDR3 is TGCGCCAGCAGCCAGACGGGAGTCAGCTCCCACGAGCAGTACTTC. Translated: CASSQTGVSSHEQYF.

This clonotype was counted at least ten times. The J gene is TRBJ2-1, the V gene TRBV27; unclear D gene. V was pared by 3 bases and J by 9 bases, with 12 bases between. Germline loops: CDR1 MNHEY, CDR2 SMNVEV (reference sequence). CDR3 length: 13 amino acids. The CDR3 loop reads CASSFGRSLEQFF. The DNA for the CDR3 is TGTGCCAGCAGTTTCGGGCGAAGTCTTGAGCAGTTCTTC.

The rearrangement joins TRBV7-8 to TRBJ2-7, with D uncertain. This CDR3 comprises 14 residues. CDR1 is SGHVS and CDR2 is FQNEAQ in the germline V gene. The V and J ends lost 5 bases and 6 bases respectively, with 17 bases between them. This chain's CDR3 is CASSKTLGRIEQYF. DNA of the CDR3: TGTGCCAGCAGCAAAACCCTCGGTCGAATCGAGCAGTACTTC.

J is TRBJ1-4 and V is TRBV14; the D is unclear. Trimming left V 1 base short and J 8 bases short, with 8 bases between. The CDR3 spans 13 residues. The germline V gene has CDR1 SGHDN and CDR2 FVKESK. The CDR3 DNA reads as TGTGCCAGCAGCCAAGGGGTTCGGGAAAAACTGTTTTTT. Protein: CASSQGVREKLFF.

The table lists this clonotype with many counts. The CDR3 loop is CASSYSRTSGRITNTGELFF. The CDR3 DNA reads TGTGCCAGCAGTTACTCGCGGACTAGCGGGAGAATCACGAACACCGGGGAGCTGTTTTTT. This chain connects TRBV6-2 or TRBV6-3 to TRBJ2-2; TRBD2 matches at 13 bases. The CDR3 is 20 residues long. With 0 bases clipped from V and 0 bases from J, the junction kept 7 bases outside the gene matches. Per the germline V gene, CDR1 is MNHEY and CDR2 is SVGEGT.

This clonotype was detected ten times or more. The chain is built from TRBV12-3 or TRBV12-4 and TRBJ2-3; 9 nucleotides line up with TRBD2. Trimming took 6 bases from V and 6 from J; bases not matched to a gene: 13. This CDR3 spans 16 amino acids. The CDR3: CASSRTLAGAPDTQYF. The CDR3 bases are TGTGCCAGCAGCAGGACCTTAGCGGGGGCCCCGGATACGCAGTATTTT.

This clonotype has a count of ten or more. V gene TRBV30 combines with J gene TRBJ1-1, with D perhaps TRBD1 (5 bases). Germline loops: CDR1 GTSNPN, CDR2 SVGIG (reference sequence). The CDR3 spans 11 residues. Trimming removed 2 bases at V and 8 bases at J, with 9 bases between. CDR3 bases: TGTGCCTGGAGTTGGGAGGGGGAAGCTTTCTTT. This encodes CAWSWEGEAFF.

This clonotype was detected only a few times. V and J are TRBV7-2 and TRBJ1-2; D remains ambiguous. V lost 6 bases to trimming and J lost 5 bases, with 16 bases between them. Germline V gives CDR1 SGHTA, CDR2 FQGNSA. The CDR3 extends over 14 amino acids. CDR3 nucleotide sequence: TGTGCCAGCAGTACAACCCCCGTAATGTATGGCTACACCTTC. Amino acid sequence: CASSTTPVMYGYTF.

This chain uses TRBV5-1 with TRBJ2-7, with D perhaps TRBD1 (5 bases). V was trimmed by 4 bases and J by 7 bases, leaving 15 bases between them. The CDR3 spans 13 residues. CDR1 SGHRS and CDR2 YFSETQ come from the germline V gene. CDR3 nucleotide sequence: TGCGCCAGCAGCCCAAGGACATCCCCGGAGCAGTACTTC. This encodes CASSPRTSPEQYF.

The sample holds a few counts of this clonotype. The chain links TRBV28 to TRBJ1-1, with D uncertain. With 8 bases removed from V and 1 base from J, the gap between germline ends came to 8 bases. CDR3 length: 12 amino acids. Per the germline V gene, CDR1 is MDHEN and CDR2 is SYDVKM. CDR3 in DNA: TGTGCCAGCGGACTTCGGAACACTGAAGCTTTCTTT. It yields the protein CASGLRNTEAFF.

This clonotype was observed many times. This chain connects TRBV30 to TRBJ2-3; 7 bases map to TRBD2. The CDR3 sequence is 12 residues long. Germline V CDR1 and CDR2: GTSNPN, SVGIG (reference sequence). With 1 base clipped from V and 5 bases from J, the junction kept 0 bases outside the gene matches. CDR3 loop: CAWSAGGDTQYF. The CDR3 bases are TGTGCCTGGAGTGCGGGGGGAGATACGCAGTATTTT.

This clonotype occurred many times. The V call is TRBV28, the J call TRBJ2-2; 7 bases are shared with TRBD1. Germline CDR1 MDHEN, CDR2 SYDVKM. V lost 4 bases and J lost 3; bases outside the gene matches: 5. CDR3 length equals 15 residues. This CDR3 reads CASSSGTAHTGELFF. CDR3 in DNA: TGTGCCAGCAGTTCCGGGACAGCGCACACCGGGGAGCTGTTTTTT.

This clonotype has ten or more counts. The chain has TRBV6-2 or TRBV6-3 and TRBJ2-1, with D hard to call. Per the germline V gene, CDR1 is MNHEY and CDR2 is SVGEGT. The V end lost 6 bases, the J end lost 6 bases, and 9 bases lay between the germline ends. The CDR3 is made up of 12 amino acids. The chain's CDR3 is CASSPGLNEQFF. The CDR3, as DNA: TGTGCCAGCAGCCCGGGCCTCAATGAGCAGTTCTTC.

Of note for this clonotype: The CDR3 carries no conserved terminal phenylalanine or tryptophan, so it likely arises from a read error. The V and J genes are TRBV20-1 and TRBJ2-1, with D possibly TRBD2 on 5 matching bases. This CDR3 has 13 amino acids. Looked up from germline, CDR1 is DFQATT and CDR2 is SNEGSKA (reference sequence). V lost 5 bases and J 7 bases, leaving 15 bases between the germline ends. CDR3 loop: CSAPELDFNEQFV. CDR3 nucleotide sequence: TGCAGTGCTCCTGAACTAGACTTTAATGAGCAGTTCGTC.

This chain joins TRBV7-2 and TRBJ2-5; TRBD1 aligns across 7 bases. J was trimmed by 0 bases and V by 5 bases; bases with no gene match: 3. Looked up from germline, CDR1 is SGHTA and CDR2 is FQGNSA. The CDR3 spans 14 residues. The CDR3 spells CASSRDRDQETQYF. The CDR3 region has the DNA TGTGCCAGCAGCCGCGACAGGGACCAAGAGACCCAGTACTTC.

At least ten counts were recorded for this clonotype. This rearrangement joins TRBV5-1 to TRBJ2-1; TRBD2 matches at 13 bases. This CDR3 spans 15 amino acids. Trimming cost V 4 bases and J 7 bases; bases outside gene matches: 5. Germline V gene lookup returns CDR1 SGHRS and CDR2 YFSETQ. The CDR3 coding sequence is TGCGCCAGCAGCCGAGGACTAGCGGGAGTAAATGAGCAGTTCTTC. The encoded protein is CASSRGLAGVNEQFF.

This clonotype has at least ten counts. The CDR3 bases are TGCAGTGCTATGGGAGGGTCCGCTAGTAAGTACTACGAGCAGTACTTC. Translation: CSAMGGSASKYYEQYF. The chain joins TRBV20-1 to TRBJ2-7; TRBD2 agrees at 7 bases. V was pared by 4 bases and J by 3 bases, with 15 bases of the junction left unmatched. CDR1 and CDR2 from the germline V gene are DFQATT and SNEGSKA (reference sequence). The CDR3 runs 16 residues.

V is TRBV7-8 and J is TRBJ2-7; no clear D gene. Germline V gene sequence: CDR1 SGHVS, CDR2 FQNEAQ. The CDR3 is made up of 13 amino acids. Trimming removed 4 bases from V and 1 base from J, with 8 bases in between. The CDR3 loop is CASSSDPSYEQYF. The CDR3 DNA follows: TGTGCCAGCAGCTCGGACCCTTCCTACGAGCAGTACTTC.

This sequence joins TRBV5-1 and TRBJ1-3; D remains unclear. CDR1 is SGHRS and CDR2 is YFSETQ in the germline V gene. The CDR3 is made up of 15 amino acids. Trimming removed 2 bases at V and 0 bases at J, with 9 bases between. The CDR3 loop reads CASSFYSDSGNTIYF. The CDR3 nucleotides are TGCGCCAGCAGCTTCTATTCTGACTCTGGAAACACCATATATTTT.

This chain uses TRBV4-3 with TRBJ1-1, with 7 bases matching TRBD1. The CDR3 covers 15 residues. Trimming removed 1 base from V and 5 bases from J; junction bases left unmatched: 7. Germline V gene lookup returns CDR1 LGHNA and CDR2 YSLEER. The CDR3 DNA follows: TGCGCCAGCAGCCAAGGCAGGGGGGAGTGGACTGAAGCTTTCTTT. Encoded protein: CASSQGRGEWTEAFF.

This clonotype was detected many times. This chain uses TRBV9 with TRBJ1-6; no clear D gene. Germline loops: CDR1 SGDLS, CDR2 YYNGEE. The ends were cut back, 0 bases at V and 1 base at J, with 5 bases in the middle. CDR3 length: 15 amino acids. The CDR3 region is CASSVDTSYNSPLHF. CDR3 sequence (DNA): TGTGCCAGCAGCGTAGATACATCCTATAATTCACCCCTCCACTTT.

Concerning this clonotype: Sequence at one end of the junction differs from germline and may be a read error. The CDR3 bases are TGTGCCAGCAGCTTGGATAGCTATCAGCCCCAGCATTTT. Amino acid sequence: CASSLDSYQPQHF. The rearrangement links TRBV5-5 to TRBJ1-5, with no clear D. The CDR3 has 13 residues. Per the germline V gene, CDR1 is SGHKS and CDR2 is YYEKEE (reference sequence).

As regards this clonotype: At one end, the junction sequence differs from germline, possibly due to a read error. The CDR3 DNA follows: TGTGCCAGCTCACCACCGGGGACTCGTTTCTTAAGCTTC. Translated, it gives CASSPPGTRFLSF. The chain combines TRBV18 with TRBJ2-1, with D perhaps matching TRBD2 (6 bases). The CDR3 is 13 amino acids. Germline V gene sequence: CDR1 KGHSH, CDR2 LQKENI.

The table lists this clonotype with a count of one. The rearrangement joins TRBV28 to TRBJ2-5; tentatively, D is TRBD1 (6 bases). The V gene lost 5 bases and the J gene lost 1 base, with 11 bases spanning the gap. Germline CDR1 and CDR2: MDHEN and SYDVKM. The CDR3 is 14 residues long. CDR3 in DNA: TGTGCCAGCAGTATACAGGGATCCCAAGAGACCCAGTACTTC. The encoded protein is CASSIQGSQETQYF.

This clonotype was seen a few times. The chain combines TRBV7-9 with TRBJ1-3; D gene uncertain. Trimming took off 5 bases at V and 0 bases at J, with 14 bases between the two ends. The CDR3 is 16 amino acids. Germline V lookup: CDR1 SEHNR, CDR2 FQNEAQ (reference sequence). The CDR3 loop reads CASSASPPSSGNTIYF. CDR3 nucleotides: TGTGCCAGCAGCGCCTCCCCGCCCAGCTCTGGAAACACCATATATTTT.

This clonotype was detected a few times. The chain recombines TRBV6-2 or TRBV6-3 with TRBJ2-7; D call uncertain. Germline values: CDR1 MNHEY, CDR2 SVGEGT. V was trimmed by 2 bases and J by 6 bases, leaving 8 bases between them. The CDR3 contains 12 residues. In nucleotides, the CDR3 is TGTGCCAGCAGTTACGGGCGGCTCGAGCAGTACTTC. Amino acids: CASSYGRLEQYF.

The J gene is TRBJ2-7, the V gene TRBV5-6; D remains ambiguous. V lost 3 bases and J 2 bases, leaving 9 bases between the germline ends. The CDR3 is made up of 13 amino acids. Germline assignment: CDR1 SGHDT and CDR2 YYEEEE. This CDR3 is CASSWSPPYEQYF. Here the CDR3 DNA reads TGTGCCAGCAGCTGGAGTCCGCCCTACGAGCAGTACTTC.

At least ten counts were recorded for this clonotype. The J gene is TRBJ2-3, the V gene TRBV6-5, with D perhaps being TRBD1 or TRBD2 (5 bases each). This CDR3 comprises 14 residues. CDR1 is MNHEY and CDR2 is SVGAGI in the germline V gene. The ends were cut back, 2 bases at V and 4 bases at J, with 10 bases in the middle. CDR3 residues: CASSYGQGADTQYF. CDR3 nucleotide sequence: TGTGCCAGCAGTTACGGGCAGGGAGCAGATACGCAGTATTTT.

This clonotype was seen more than once but under ten times. This chain links TRBV28 with TRBJ2-7; TRBD1 or TRBD2 may be the D gene (5 bases each). V lost 4 bases, J lost 0 bases, and 13 bases lay in between. CDR1 MDHEN and CDR2 SYDVKM come from the germline V gene. There are 15 residues in the CDR3. The CDR3 spells CASSSPGPSSYEQYF. Here the CDR3 DNA reads TGTGCCAGCAGTTCTCCGGGGCCTAGCTCCTACGAGCAGTACTTC.

A few counts support this clonotype. The rearrangement uses TRBV20-1 and TRBJ1-2, with unresolved D. The CDR3 sequence is 17 residues long. V was trimmed by 0 bases and J by 0 bases, leaving 17 bases between them. Germline loops: CDR1 DFQATT, CDR2 SNEGSKA (reference sequence). The CDR3 region has the DNA TGCAGTGCTAGAGATCCAGACGGGAGGGCCCCTAACTATGGCTACACCTTC. Translation gives CSARDPDGRAPNYGYTF.

This clonotype was observed at least ten times. The DNA of the CDR3 is TGTGCCAGCAGCTCCGGACTAGCGGCCCGCACAGATACGCAGTATTTT. This sequence encodes CASSSGLAARTDTQYF. The rearrangement joins TRBV7-9 to TRBJ2-3; 10 positions match TRBD2. This CDR3 contains 16 residues. Germline-derived CDR1 and CDR2 are SEHNR and FQNEAQ (reference sequence). J lost 1 base, V lost 4 bases, and 5 bases had no gene match.